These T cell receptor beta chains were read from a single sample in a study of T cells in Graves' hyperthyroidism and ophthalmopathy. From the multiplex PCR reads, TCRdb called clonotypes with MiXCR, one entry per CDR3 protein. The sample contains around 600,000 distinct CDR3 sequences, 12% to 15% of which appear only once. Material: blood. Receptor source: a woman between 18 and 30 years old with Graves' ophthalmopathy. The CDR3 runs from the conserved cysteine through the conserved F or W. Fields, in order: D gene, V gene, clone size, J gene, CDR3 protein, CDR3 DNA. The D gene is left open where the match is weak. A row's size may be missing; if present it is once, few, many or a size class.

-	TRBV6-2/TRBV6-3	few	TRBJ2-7	CASSYRDRTYEQYF	TGTGCCAGCAGTTACAGGGATCGCACCTACGAGCAGTACTTC
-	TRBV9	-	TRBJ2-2	CASSTQSMGLNTGELFF	TGTGCCAGCAGCACCCAAAGCATGGGACTGAACACCGGGGAGCTGTTTTTT
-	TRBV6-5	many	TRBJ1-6	CASSYSRTIGSPLHF	TGTGCCAGCAGTTACTCGCGGACTATAGGTTCACCCCTCCACTTT
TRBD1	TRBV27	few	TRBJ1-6	CASSSTGSSYNSPLHF	TGTGCCAGCAGTTCGACAGGGAGCTCCTATAATTCACCCCTCCACTTT
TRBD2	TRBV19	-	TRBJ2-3	CASSRTGTSGRYDTQYF	TGTGCCAGTAGCCGTACCGGGACTAGCGGGAGGTATGATACGCAGTATTTT
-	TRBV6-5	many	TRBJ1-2	CASSYRAYRDQNYGYTF	TGTGCCAGCAGTTATCGGGCCTACAGGGATCAGAACTATGGCTACACCTTC
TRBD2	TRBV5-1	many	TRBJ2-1	CASSLYLAGERGNEQFF	TGCGCCAGCAGCTTATATCTAGCGGGAGAAAGGGGCAATGAGCAGTTCTTC
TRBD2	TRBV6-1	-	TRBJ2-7	CASSAGTSGRALPYEQYF	TGTGCCAGCAGTGCAGGGACTAGCGGGAGGGCCCTCCCCTACGAGCAGTACTTC
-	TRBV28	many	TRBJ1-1	CASSHRQVVVDTEAFF	TGTGCCAGCAGTCATCGACAGGTTGTGGTTGACACTGAAGCTTTCTTT
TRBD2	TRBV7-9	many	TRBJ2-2	CASLPELAGGNGELFF	TGTGCCAGCCTCCCCGAACTAGCGGGAGGGAACGGGGAGCTGTTTTTT
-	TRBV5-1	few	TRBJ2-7	CASNRDNSYEQYF	TGCGCCAGCAACCGGGACAACTCCTACGAGCAGTACTTC
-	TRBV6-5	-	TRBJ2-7	CASSYGNCEQYF	TGTGCCAGCAGTTACGGGAACTGCGAGCAGTACTTC
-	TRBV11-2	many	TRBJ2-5	CASSLGWLRAPPGIQETQYF	TGTGCCAGCAGCTTGGGTTGGTTAAGGGCTCCGCCCGGAATCCAAGAGACCCAGTACTTC
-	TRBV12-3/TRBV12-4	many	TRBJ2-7	CASSLWPYEQYF	TGTGCCAGCAGTTTATGGCCCTACGAGCAGTACTTC
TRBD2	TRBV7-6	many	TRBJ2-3	CASSFMGGGADTQYF	TGTGCCAGCAGCTTCATGGGGGGGGGTGCAGATACGCAGTATTTT
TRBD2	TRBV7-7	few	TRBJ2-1	CASSLGSAGGNEQFF	TGTGCTAGCAGCTTAGGGTCAGCGGGAGGCAATGAGCAGTTCTTC
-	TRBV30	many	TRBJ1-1	CAWSSLDSGTTEAFF	TGTGCCTGGAGTTCCCTAGACAGTGGGACCACTGAAGCTTTCTTT
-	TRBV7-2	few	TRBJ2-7	CASSLYPGSSYEQYF	TGTGCCAGCAGCTTATACCCAGGTAGCTCCTACGAGCAGTACTTC
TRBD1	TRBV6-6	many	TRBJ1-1	CASSYTPLGQPNTEAFF	TGTGCCAGCAGTTACACACCGCTGGGACAGCCGAACACTGAAGCTTTCTTT
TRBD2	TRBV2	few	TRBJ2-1	CATNSGMSSYNGQFF	TGTGCCACCAATAGCGGGATGAGCTCCTACAATGGGCAGTTCTTC
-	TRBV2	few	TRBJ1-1	CASMRFKGDTEAFF	TGTGCCAGCATGAGGTTTAAGGGGGACACTGAAGCTTTCTTT
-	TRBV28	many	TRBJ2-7	CASSFAVSYEQYF	TGTGCCAGCAGTTTTGCGGTTAGCTACGAGCAGTACTTC
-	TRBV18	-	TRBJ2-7	CASSPRSASYEQHF	TGTGCCAGCTCACCAAGAAGTGCCTCCTACGAGCAGCACTTC
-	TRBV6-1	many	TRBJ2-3	CASSLSRGADTQYF	TGTGCCAGCAGTCTAAGCAGGGGTGCAGATACGCAGTATTTT
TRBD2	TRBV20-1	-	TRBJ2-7	CSAGMRAGGRSEQYF	TGCAGTGCCGGAATGCGAGCGGGAGGTCGTAGCGAGCAGTACTTC